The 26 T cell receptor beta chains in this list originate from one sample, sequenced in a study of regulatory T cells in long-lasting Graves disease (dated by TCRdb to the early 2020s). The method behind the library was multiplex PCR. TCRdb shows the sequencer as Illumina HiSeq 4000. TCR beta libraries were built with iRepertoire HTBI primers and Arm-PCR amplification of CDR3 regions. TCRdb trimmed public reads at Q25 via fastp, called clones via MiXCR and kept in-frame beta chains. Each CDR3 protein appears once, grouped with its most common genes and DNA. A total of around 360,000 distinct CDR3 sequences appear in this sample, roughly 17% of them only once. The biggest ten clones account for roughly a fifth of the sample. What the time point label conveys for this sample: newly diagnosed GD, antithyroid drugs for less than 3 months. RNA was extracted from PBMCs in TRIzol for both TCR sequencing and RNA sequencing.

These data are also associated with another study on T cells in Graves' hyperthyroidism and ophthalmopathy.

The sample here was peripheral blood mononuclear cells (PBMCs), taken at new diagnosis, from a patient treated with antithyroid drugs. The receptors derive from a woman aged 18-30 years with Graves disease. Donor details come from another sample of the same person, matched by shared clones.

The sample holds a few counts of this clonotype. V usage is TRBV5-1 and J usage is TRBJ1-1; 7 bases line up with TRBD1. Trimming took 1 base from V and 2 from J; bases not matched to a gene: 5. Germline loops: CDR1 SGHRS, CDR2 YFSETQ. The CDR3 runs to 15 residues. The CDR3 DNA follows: TGCGCCAGCAGCTTGACAGGGGTGGCAAACACTGAAGCTTTCTTT. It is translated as CASSLTGVANTEAFF. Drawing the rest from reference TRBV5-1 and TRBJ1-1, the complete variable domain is KAGVTQTPRYLIKTRGQQVTLSCSPISGHRSVSWYQQTPGQGLQFLFEYFSETQRNKGNFPGRFSGRQFSNSRSEMNVSTLELGDSALYLCASSLTGVANTEAFFGQGTRLTVV.

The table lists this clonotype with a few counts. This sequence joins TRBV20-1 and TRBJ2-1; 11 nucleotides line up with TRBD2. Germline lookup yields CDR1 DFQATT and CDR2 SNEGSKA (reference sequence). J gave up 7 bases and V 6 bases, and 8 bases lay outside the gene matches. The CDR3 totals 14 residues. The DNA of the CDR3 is TGCAGTGCCGAGAGGCTAGCGGGAGGAAATGAGCAGTTCTTC. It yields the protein CSAERLAGGNEQFF.

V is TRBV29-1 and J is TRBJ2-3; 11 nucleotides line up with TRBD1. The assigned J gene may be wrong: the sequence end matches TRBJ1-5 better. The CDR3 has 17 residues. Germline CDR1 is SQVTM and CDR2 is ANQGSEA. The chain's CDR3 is CSVAFLDRGQGTDTQHF. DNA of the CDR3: TGCAGCGTTGCTTTTTTGGACAGGGGGCAAGGCACAGATACGCAGCATTTT.

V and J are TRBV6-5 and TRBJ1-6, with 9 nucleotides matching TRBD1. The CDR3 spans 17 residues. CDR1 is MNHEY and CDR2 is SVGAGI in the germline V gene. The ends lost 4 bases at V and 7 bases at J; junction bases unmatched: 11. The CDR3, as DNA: TGTGCCAGCAGTTTGTACCCGGACAGGGGCGGAAATTCACCCCTCCACTTT. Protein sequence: CASSLYPDRGGNSPLHF.

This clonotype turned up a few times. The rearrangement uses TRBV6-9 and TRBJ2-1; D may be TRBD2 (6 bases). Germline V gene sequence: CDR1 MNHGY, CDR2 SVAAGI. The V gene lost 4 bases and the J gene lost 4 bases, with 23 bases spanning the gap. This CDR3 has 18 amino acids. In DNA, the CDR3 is TGTGCCAGCAGTTTTCCCCGACCCTCCAAGCGGGTGTACAATGAGCAGTTCTTC. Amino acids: CASSFPRPSKRVYNEQFF.

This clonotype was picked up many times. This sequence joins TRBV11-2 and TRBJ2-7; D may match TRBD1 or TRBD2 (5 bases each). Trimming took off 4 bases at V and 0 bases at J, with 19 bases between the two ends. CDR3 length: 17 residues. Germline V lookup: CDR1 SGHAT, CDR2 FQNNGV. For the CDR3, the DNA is TGTGCCAGCAGCTCCACCCCCCGGGGCCCGAGCTCCTACGAGCAGTACTTC. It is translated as CASSSTPRGPSSYEQYF. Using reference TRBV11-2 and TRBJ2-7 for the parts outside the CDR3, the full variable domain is EAGVAQSPRYKIIEKRQSVAFWCNPISGHATLYWYQQILGQGPKLLIQFQNNGVVDDSQLPKDRFSAERLKGVDSTLKIQPAKLEDSAVYLCASSSTPRGPSSYEQYFGPGTRLTVT.

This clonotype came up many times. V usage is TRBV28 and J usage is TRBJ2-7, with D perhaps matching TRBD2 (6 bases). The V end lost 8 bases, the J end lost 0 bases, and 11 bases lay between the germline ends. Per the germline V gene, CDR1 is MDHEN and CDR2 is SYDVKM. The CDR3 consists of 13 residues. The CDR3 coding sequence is TGTGCCAGCCGAGACGGGAGCTCCTACGAGCAGTACTTC. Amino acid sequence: CASRDGSSYEQYF.

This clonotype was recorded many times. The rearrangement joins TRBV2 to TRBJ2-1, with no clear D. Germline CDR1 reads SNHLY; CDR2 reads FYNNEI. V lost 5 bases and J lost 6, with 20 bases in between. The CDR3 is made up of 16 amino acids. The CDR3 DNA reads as TGTGCCAGCAGTTCTGACCGGGCAGGCATCTCCAATGAGCAGTTCTTC. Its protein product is CASSSDRAGISNEQFF. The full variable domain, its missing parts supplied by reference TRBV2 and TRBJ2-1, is EPEVTQTPSHQVTQMGQEVILRCVPISNHLYFYWYRQILGQKVEFLVSFYNNEISEKSEIFDDQFSVERPDGSNFTLKIRSTKLEDSAMYFCASSSDRAGISNEQFFGPGTRLTVL.

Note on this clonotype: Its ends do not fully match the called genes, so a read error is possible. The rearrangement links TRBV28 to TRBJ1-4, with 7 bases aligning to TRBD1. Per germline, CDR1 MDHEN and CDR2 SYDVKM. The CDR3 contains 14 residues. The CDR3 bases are TGTGCCAGCAGATCGACAGGGTTTGGTGAAAAACTGTCTTTT. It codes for CASRSTGFGEKLSF.

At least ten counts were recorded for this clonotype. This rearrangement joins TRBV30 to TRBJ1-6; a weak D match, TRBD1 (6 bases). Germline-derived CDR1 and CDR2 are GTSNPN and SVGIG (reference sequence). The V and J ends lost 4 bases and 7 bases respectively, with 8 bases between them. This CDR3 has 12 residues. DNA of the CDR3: TGTGCCTGGACTCAGGGGAATTCACCCCTCCACTTT. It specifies CAWTQGNSPLHF.

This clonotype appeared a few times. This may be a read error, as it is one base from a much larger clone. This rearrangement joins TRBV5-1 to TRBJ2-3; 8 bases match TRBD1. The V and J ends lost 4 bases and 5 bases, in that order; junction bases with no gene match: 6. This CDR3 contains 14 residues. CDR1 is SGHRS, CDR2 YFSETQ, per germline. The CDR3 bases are TGCGCCAGCAGCCCCAGGACAGGGCGAGATACGCAGTATTTT. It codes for CASSPRTGRDTQYF. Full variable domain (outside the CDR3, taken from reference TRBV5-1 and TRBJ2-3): KAGVTQTPRYLIKTRGQQVTLSCSPISGHRSVSWYQQTPGQGLQFLFEYFSETQRNKGNFPGRFSGRQFSNSRSEMNVSTLELGDSALYLCASSPRTGRDTQYFGPGTRLTVL.

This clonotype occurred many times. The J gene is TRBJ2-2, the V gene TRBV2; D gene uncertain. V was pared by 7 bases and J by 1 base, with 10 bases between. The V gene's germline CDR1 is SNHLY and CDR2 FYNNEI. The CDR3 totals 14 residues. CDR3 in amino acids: CASKEQLNTGELFF. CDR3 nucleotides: TGTGCCAGCAAGGAACAATTGAACACCGGGGAGCTGTTTTTT.

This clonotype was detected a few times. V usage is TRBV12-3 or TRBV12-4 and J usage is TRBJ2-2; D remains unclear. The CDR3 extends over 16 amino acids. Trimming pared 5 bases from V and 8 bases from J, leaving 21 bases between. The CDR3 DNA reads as TGTGCCAGCAGTCCCTGGCTGGGCCGACCTGGTGGGGAGCTGTTTTTT. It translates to CASSPWLGRPGGELFF.

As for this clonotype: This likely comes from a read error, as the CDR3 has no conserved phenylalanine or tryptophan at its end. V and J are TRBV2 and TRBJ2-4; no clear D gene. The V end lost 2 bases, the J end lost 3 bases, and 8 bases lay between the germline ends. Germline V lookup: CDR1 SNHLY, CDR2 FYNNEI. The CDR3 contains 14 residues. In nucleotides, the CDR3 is TGTGCCAGCAGTGAATGGAATATCAAAAACATTCAGTACCTC. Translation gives CASSEWNIKNIQYL.

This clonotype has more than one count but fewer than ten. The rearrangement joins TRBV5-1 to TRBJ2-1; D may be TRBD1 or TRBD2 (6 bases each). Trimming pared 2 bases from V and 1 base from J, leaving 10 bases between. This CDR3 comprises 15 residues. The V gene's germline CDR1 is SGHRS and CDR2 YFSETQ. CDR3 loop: CASSLWGASYNEQFF. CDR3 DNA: TGCGCCAGCAGCTTATGGGGGGCGTCCTACAATGAGCAGTTCTTC.

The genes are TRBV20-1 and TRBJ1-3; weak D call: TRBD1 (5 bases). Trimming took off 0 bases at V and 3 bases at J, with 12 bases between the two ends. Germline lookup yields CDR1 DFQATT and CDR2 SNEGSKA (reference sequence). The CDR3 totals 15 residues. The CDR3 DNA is TGCAGTGCTAGAGATTTAACAGGCAGTGGAAACACCATATATTTT. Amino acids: CSARDLTGSGNTIYF.

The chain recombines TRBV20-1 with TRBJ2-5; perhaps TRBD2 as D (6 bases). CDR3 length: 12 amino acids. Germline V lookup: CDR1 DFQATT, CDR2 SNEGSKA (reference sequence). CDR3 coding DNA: TGCAGCGCCAAGGAGGGACAAGAGACCCAGTACTTC. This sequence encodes CSAKEGQETQYF.

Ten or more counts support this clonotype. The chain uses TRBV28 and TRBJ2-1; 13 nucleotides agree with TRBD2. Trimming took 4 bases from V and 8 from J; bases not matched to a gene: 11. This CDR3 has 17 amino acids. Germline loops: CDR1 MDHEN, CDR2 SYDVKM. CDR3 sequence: CASSSPRLAGGSDEQFF. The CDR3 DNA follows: TGTGCCAGCAGTTCCCCAAGACTAGCGGGGGGTAGCGATGAGCAGTTCTTC.

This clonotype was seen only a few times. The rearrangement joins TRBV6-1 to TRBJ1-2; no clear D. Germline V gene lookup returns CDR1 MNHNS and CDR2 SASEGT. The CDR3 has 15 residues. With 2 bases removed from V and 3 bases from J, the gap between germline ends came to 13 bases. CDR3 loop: CASSENYQAYYGYTF. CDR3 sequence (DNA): TGTGCCAGCAGTGAAAATTACCAGGCCTACTATGGCTACACCTTC.

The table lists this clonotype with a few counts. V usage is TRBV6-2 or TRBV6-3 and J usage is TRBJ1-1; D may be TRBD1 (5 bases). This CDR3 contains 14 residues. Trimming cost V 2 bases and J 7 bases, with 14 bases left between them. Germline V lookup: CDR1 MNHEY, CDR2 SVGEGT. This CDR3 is CASSYAGVGGEAFF. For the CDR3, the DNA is TGTGCCAGCAGTTACGCGGGGGTCGGAGGTGAAGCTTTCTTT.

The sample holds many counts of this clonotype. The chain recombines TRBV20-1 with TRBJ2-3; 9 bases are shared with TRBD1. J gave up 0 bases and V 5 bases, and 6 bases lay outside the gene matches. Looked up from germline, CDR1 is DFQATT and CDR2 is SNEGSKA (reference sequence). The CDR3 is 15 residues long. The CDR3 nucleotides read TGCAGTGCTGCCTACAGGGGGCTGAGCACAGATACGCAGTATTTT. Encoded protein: CSAAYRGLSTDTQYF.

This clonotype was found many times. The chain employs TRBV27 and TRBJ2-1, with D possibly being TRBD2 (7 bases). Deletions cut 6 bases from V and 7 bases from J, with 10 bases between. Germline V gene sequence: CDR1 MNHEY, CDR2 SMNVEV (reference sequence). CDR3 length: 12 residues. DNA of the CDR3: TGTGCCAGCAGCAGGGGAGGGAATGAGCAGTTCTTC. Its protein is CASSRGGNEQFF.

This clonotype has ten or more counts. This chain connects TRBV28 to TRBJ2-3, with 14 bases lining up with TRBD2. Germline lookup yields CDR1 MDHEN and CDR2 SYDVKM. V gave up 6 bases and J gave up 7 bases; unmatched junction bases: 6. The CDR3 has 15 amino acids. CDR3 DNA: TGTGCCAGCAGCCGACTAGCGGGAGGGCTGAATACGCAGTATTTT. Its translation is CASSRLAGGLNTQYF.

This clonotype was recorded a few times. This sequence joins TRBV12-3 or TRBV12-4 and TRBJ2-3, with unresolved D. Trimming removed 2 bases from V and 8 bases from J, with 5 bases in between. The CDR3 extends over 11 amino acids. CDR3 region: CASSLRTTQYF. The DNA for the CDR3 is TGTGCCAGCAGTTTAAGGACTACGCAGTATTTT.

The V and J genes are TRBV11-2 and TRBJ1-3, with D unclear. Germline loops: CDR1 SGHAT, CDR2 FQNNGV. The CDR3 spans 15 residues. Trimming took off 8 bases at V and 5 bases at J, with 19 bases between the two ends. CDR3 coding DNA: TGTGCCAGCTCACTTGGAATAACTCTTAGAAACACCATATATTTT. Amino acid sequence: CASSLGITLRNTIYF.

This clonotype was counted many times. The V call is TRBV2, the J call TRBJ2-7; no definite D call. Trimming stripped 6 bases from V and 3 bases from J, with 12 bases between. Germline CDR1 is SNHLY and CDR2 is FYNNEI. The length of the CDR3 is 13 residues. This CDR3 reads CASSLDPIYEQYF. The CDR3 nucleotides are TGTGCCAGCAGCCTGGACCCCATCTACGAGCAGTACTTC.